This T cell receptor beta chain originates from a study of OX40 agonist ivuxolimab in advanced cancers. Study overall: Ivuxolimab is an agonistic anti-OX40 (CD134) antibody, and patients were treated with it. Three patients got partial responses; one had hepatocellular carcinoma and two had cutaneous melanoma.

Only in-frame clones appear in the TCRdb table, and some are missing; sequencing was by immunoSEQ multiplex PCR. The sample lists under 85,000 clones; around 89% were seen once. In the case of this clone: Its specificity is unknown.

Points from the study as a whole: Clonal expansion by week 6 occurred in CD4+ and CD8+ blood T cells (at 0.1 to 3.0 mg/kg). Normalized expansion of T-cell clones was also low for some nonresponders.

CDR1 SNHLY and CDR2 FYNNEI come from the germline V gene. The junction had 4 bases not matched to a gene; V was cut back by 4 bases and J by 4 bases. The CDR3 spans 13 residues. This chain joins TRBV2 and TRBJ2-7, with TRBD2 identical over 7 bases. Sequencing was performed on CD4+ or CD8+ T cells sorted from blood, taken in a trial of the OX40 agonist ivuxolimab. This sequence originates from an adult with an advanced solid tumor such as melanoma, head and neck, liver or kidney cancer. CDR3 region: CASSAGGGYEQYF. CDR3 DNA: TGTGCCAGCAGTGCGGGGGGTGGATACGAGCAGTACTTC.